The 15 T cell receptor beta chains presented below share a single source sample, sequenced in a study of T cell responses to AZD1222 COVID-19 vaccine. Here immunoSEQ multiplex PCR was the method, and the copy in TCRdb shows in-frame clones only, minus some. The sample lists roughly 120,000 clones; more than 75% were seen once. Source: peripheral blood, taken on day 0 of AZD1222 vaccination. Receptors were obtained from an adult in good health.

J is TRBJ1-4 and V is TRBV18; unclear D gene. Germline loops: CDR1 KGHSH, CDR2 LQKENI. Trimming pared 5 bases from V and 8 bases from J, leaving 18 bases between. The CDR3 consists of 15 residues. The CDR3, as DNA: TGTGCCAGCTCAACCCGACTGGCGTCGGAGGAAAAACTGTTTTTT. It yields the protein CASSTRLASEEKLFF.

The genes are TRBV10-3 and TRBJ2-6; D gene uncertain. Trimming cost V 3 bases and J 1 base, with 10 bases left between them. CDR3 size: 16 residues. The germline gives CDR1 ENHRY, CDR2 SYGVKD. The CDR3 nucleotides are TGTGCCATCAGTGACGTCAGCAGGTCTGGGGCCAACGTCCTGACTTTC. Encoded protein: CAISDVSRSGANVLTF.

The chain employs TRBV7-9 and TRBJ2-1; 7 bases are shared with TRBD2. The CDR3 consists of 18 residues. With V trimmed by 3 bases and J by 0 bases, 11 bases remained unmatched. Germline CDR1 SEHNR, CDR2 FQNEAQ (reference sequence). The CDR3 region is CASSFWALAPSSYNEQFF. The CDR3 DNA sequence: TGTGCCAGCAGCTTCTGGGCACTAGCGCCGAGCTCCTACAATGAGCAGTTCTTC.

The genes are TRBV11-2 and TRBJ1-1; a weak D match, TRBD1 (5 bases). V lost 5 bases, J lost 0 bases, and 19 bases lay in between. Germline CDR1 SGHAT, CDR2 FQNNGV. This CDR3 spans 17 amino acids. The CDR3 nucleotides are TGTGCCAGCAGCCCCCGGGGCAGCCGGTCCGTGAACACTGAAGCTTTCTTT. This gives the protein CASSPRGSRSVNTEAFF.

The chain recombines TRBV11-2 with TRBJ1-1; D not certain. The CDR3 is made up of 13 amino acids. Germline values: CDR1 SGHAT, CDR2 FQNNGV. V was clipped by 1 base and J by 1 base, with 4 bases between them. The CDR3 bases are TGTGCCAGCAGCTTAGTACCGAACACTGAAGCTTTCTTT. Its translation is CASSLVPNTEAFF.

The J gene is TRBJ1-5, the V gene TRBV7-9; D gene ambiguous. V was shortened by 5 bases and J by 7 bases, with 12 bases between the two germline ends. The CDR3 loop spans 13 amino acids. From germline, CDR1 is SEHNR and CDR2 FQNEAQ (reference sequence). Here the CDR3 DNA reads TGTGCCAGCAGCCCGGGCCCGAGACAGCCCCAGCATTTT. Protein sequence: CASSPGPRQPQHF.

This clone was found once. The chain combines TRBV10-3 with TRBJ1-5, with a possible D match to TRBD1 (5 bases). The V end was cut by 6 bases, the J end by 5 bases, with 11 bases between. The CDR3 runs 13 residues. Germline values: CDR1 ENHRY, CDR2 SYGVKD. The CDR3, as DNA: TGTGCCATCAGGGGGACGGGGGATCAGCCCCAGCATTTT. It is translated as CAIRGTGDQPQHF.

The chain links TRBV19 to TRBJ2-5; the D gene is possibly TRBD2 (6 bases). Between the trimmed V and J ends, which lost 3 bases and 5 bases, there was a span of 10 bases. The CDR3 spans 13 residues. Germline V gene sequence: CDR1 LNHDA, CDR2 SQIVND (reference sequence). The CDR3 protein is CASSMLRGETQYF. The CDR3 region has the DNA TGTGCCAGTAGTATGTTGCGGGGTGAGACCCAGTACTTC.

The rearrangement links TRBV6-5 to TRBJ1-1; D might be TRBD1 (5 bases). The germline V and J ends were trimmed by 2 bases and 5 bases, with 12 bases remaining between them. CDR1 MNHEY and CDR2 SVGAGI come from the germline V gene. This CDR3 is built from 14 residues. The CDR3 DNA is TGTGCCAGCAGTTACATAGGGGCGCAGACTGAAGCTTTCTTT. This codes for CASSYIGAQTEAFF.

This sequence joins TRBV6-5 and TRBJ2-1; TRBD2 matches 8 bases. The ends lost 2 bases at V and 8 bases at J; junction bases unmatched: 11. This CDR3 is built from 16 residues. CDR1 and CDR2 from the germline V gene are MNHEY and SVGAGI. The CDR3 here is CASSYVRRGAQHEQFF. The CDR3, as DNA: TGTGCCAGCAGTTACGTCCGGCGGGGGGCCCAACATGAGCAGTTCTTC.

The rearrangement links TRBV29-1 to TRBJ1-1; weak D call: TRBD1 (5 bases). This CDR3 has 13 amino acids. Germline values: CDR1 SQVTM, CDR2 ANQGSEA. Trimming stripped 7 bases from V and 0 bases from J, with 12 bases between. The CDR3 loop is CSAWTLMNTEAFF. DNA for the CDR3: TGCAGCGCTTGGACACTTATGAACACTGAAGCTTTCTTT.

The chain carries TRBV4-2 and TRBJ1-6; D remains unclear. V gave up 2 bases and J gave up 8 bases, with 10 bases separating them. This CDR3 is built from 14 residues. Germline values: CDR1 LGHNA, CDR2 YNFKEQ. In nucleotides, the CDR3 is TGTGCCAGCAGCCAATTGTCCTCGGATTCACCCCTCCACTTT. Translation: CASSQLSSDSPLHF.

The chain has TRBV9 and TRBJ1-5, with no clear D. The CDR3 runs 14 residues. Germline V lookup: CDR1 SGDLS, CDR2 YYNGEE. The V gene lost 5 bases and the J gene lost 5 bases, with 14 bases spanning the gap. Here the CDR3 reads CASSAGLSDQPQHF. For the CDR3, the DNA is TGTGCCAGCAGTGCAGGCCTTTCGGATCAGCCCCAGCATTTT.

This chain links TRBV10-3 with TRBJ2-3, with 10 bases aligning to TRBD2. After removal of 4 bases from V and 5 bases from J, the junction contained 12 bases not matched to a gene. Looked up from germline, CDR1 is ENHRY and CDR2 is SYGVKD. This CDR3 is built from 17 residues. CDR3 sequence (DNA): TGTGCCATCAGTGGGTGGGTTACTAGCGGGGTCAAAGATACGCAGTATTTT. Its translation is CAISGWVTSGVKDTQYF.

This chain uses TRBV19 with TRBJ1-2, with TRBD1 matching over 10 bases. Germline trimming cut 5 bases from V and 7 bases from J; bases unmatched to any gene: 16. The CDR3 contains 17 residues. Germline loops: CDR1 LNHDA, CDR2 SQIVND (reference sequence). CDR3 sequence (DNA): TGTGCCAGTAGTCCGGGACAGGGGAGTTCTAGGGCGCGTGGCTACACCTTC. Translation: CASSPGQGSSRARGYTF.